These 3 T cell receptor beta chains were sequenced from one sample in a study of OX40 agonist ivuxolimab in advanced cancers. Sequencing used immunoSEQ multiplex PCR; TCRdb keeps in-frame clones, though not all of them. The sample gives more than 75,000 clones, 80% to 85% of which show up once; 1.1% is in the top ten. The material was CD4+ or CD8+ T cells sorted from blood, obtained in a trial of the OX40 agonist ivuxolimab. These receptors all stem from an adult with an advanced solid tumor such as melanoma, head and neck, liver or kidney cancer.

This rearrangement joins TRBV21-1 to TRBJ1-1. TRBV21-1 is labeled a pseudogene. The CDR3 sequence is 12 residues long. For the CDR3, the DNA is TGTGCCAGCGACCCGGGGAACACTGAAGCTTTCTTT. This gives the protein CASDPGNTEAFF.

This clone has more than one count but fewer than ten. V and J are TRBV6-5 and TRBJ1-5, with a weak D call TRBD1 (6 bases). V was cut by 7 bases and J by 3 bases, with 13 bases left in between. This CDR3 is 14 amino acids long. From germline, CDR1 is MNHEY and CDR2 SVGAGI. The CDR3 bases are TGTGCCAGCAATCACAGGGAAACCAATCAGCCCCAGCATTTT. It specifies CASNHRETNQPQHF.

The gene calls are TRBV18 and TRBJ1-2, with D perhaps matching TRBD1 (5 bases). Trimming left V 5 bases short and J 5 bases short, with 15 bases between. The CDR3 runs 14 residues. The germline V gene has CDR1 KGHSH and CDR2 LQKENI. The CDR3: CASSYLRDGYGYTF. The CDR3 coding sequence is TGTGCCAGCTCATACCTAAGGGACGGATATGGCTACACCTTC.